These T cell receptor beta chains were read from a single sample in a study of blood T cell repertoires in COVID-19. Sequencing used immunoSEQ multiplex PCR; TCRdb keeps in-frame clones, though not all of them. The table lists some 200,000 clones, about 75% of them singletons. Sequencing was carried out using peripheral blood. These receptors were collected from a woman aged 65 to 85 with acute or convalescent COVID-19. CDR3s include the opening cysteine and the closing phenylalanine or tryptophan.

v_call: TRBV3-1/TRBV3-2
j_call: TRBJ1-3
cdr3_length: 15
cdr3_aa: CASGDSYLSGNTIYF

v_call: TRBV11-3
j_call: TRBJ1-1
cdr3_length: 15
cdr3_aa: CASSLLGTPNTEAFF

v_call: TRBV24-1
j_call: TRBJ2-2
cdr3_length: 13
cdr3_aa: CATRSGVTGELFF

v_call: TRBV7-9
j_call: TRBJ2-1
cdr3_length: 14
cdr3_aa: CASSSQGALNEQFF

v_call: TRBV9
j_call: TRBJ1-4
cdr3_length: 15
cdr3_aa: CASSDTGTGSEKLFF

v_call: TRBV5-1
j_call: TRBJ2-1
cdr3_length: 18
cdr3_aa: CASSLIVSRREGPNEQFF

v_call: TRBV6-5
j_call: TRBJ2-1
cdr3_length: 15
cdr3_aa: CASSPGTGGYNEQFF

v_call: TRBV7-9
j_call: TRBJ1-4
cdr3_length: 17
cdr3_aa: CASSLARGFATNEKLFF

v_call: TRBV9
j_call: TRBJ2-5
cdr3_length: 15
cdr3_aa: CASTPRGAHRETQYF

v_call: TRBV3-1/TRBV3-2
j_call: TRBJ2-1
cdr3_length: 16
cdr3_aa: CASSQSGRGTYNEQFF

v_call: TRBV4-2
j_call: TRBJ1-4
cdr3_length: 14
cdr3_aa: CASSQDPRPEKLFF

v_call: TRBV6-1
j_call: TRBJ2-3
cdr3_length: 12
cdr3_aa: CASTPEGPTQYF

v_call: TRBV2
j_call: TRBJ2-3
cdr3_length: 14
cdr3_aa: CASNRDRGMDTQYF

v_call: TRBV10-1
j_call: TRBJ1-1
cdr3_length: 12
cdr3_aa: CASMEENTEAFF

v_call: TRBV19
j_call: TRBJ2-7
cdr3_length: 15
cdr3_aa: CASSIAATDTYEQYF

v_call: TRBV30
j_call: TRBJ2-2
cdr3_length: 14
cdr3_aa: CAWSRDYRTGELFF

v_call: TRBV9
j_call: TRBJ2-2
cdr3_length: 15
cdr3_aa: CASSVGTENTGELFF

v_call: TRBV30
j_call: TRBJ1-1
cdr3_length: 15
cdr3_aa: CAWSPKDRGNTEAFF

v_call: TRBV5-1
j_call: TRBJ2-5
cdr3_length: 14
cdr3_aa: CASSDGLAGETQYF

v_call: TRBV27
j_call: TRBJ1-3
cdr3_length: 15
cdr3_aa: CASKAGQSSGNTIYF

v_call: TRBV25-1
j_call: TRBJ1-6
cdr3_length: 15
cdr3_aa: CASSESGTRNSPLHF

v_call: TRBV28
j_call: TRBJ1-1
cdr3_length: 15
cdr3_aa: CASSPRTGAYLEAFF

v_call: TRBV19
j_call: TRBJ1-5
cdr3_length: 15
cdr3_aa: CASSMDRGSNQPQHF

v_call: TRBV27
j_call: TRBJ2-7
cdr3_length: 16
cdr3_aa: CASSLPTSGSSYEQYF

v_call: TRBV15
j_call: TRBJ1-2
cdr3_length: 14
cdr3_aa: CATSRDTGVRGYTF

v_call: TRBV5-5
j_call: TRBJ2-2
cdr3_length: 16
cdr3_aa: CASSLMFRGADGELFF

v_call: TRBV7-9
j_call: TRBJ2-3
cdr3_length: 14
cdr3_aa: CASSRDIDTDTQYF

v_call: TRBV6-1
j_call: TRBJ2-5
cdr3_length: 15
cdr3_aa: CASSERQGAWETQYF

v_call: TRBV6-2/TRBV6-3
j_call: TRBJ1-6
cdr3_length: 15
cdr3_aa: CASSRGTGDNSPLHF

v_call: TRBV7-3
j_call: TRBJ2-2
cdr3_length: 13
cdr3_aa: CASSILQGGELFF

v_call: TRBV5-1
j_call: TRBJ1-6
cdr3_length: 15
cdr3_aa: CASSWGTAGRSPLHF

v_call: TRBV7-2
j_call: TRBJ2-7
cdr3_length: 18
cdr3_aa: CASSLYPPSGSSSNEQYF

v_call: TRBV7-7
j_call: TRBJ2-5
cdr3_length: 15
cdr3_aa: CASSLSYARQETQYF

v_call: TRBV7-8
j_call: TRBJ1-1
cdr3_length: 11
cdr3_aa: CASSSATEAFF

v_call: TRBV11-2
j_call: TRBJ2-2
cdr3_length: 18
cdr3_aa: CASSLDSLAGIYTGELFF

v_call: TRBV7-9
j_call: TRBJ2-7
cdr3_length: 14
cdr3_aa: CASSSQAVSYEQYF

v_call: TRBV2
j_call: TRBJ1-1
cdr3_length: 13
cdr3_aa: CASSVGPGGKAFF

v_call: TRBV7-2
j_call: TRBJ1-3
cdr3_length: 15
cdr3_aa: CASSLAAGTGNTIYF

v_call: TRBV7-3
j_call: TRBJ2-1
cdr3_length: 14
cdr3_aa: CASSSGQPGSEQFF

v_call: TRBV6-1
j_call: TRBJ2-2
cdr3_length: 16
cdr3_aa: CASSDRWSLNTGELFF